These T cell receptor beta chains were read from a single sample in a study of CD8+CD57+ T cells in acquired aplastic anemia. TCRdb reprocessed the reads with MiXCR, giving one entry per CDR3 protein. The table lists about 170,000 distinct CDR3 sequences, 55% to 80% of them singletons. Sequences were obtained from sorted CD4+, CD8+, or CD8+CD57+ T cells (not recorded which) from PBMCs. Receptors originate from a human donor in good health. Each CDR3 is given with its conserved first and last residue. Each record gives: J gene, clone size, V gene, D gene, CDR3 DNA, CDR3 protein. D genes are given only for firm matches. Some rows mark clone size as missing; the rest say once, few, many or name a class of expanded clone.

>TRBJ2-5|NA|TRBV24-1|NA
TGTGCCACTAGTAGTGGGTACCAAGAGGCCCAGTACTTC
CATSSGYQEAQYF
>TRBJ1-4|few|TRBV14|NA
TGTGCCAGCAGCCAAGTACTGAAACTGTTTTTT
CASSQVLKLFF
>TRBJ2-7|NA|TRBV7-8|TRBD1
TGTGCCAGCAGCCCGGAGGGGTCTGGGACAGGGGGAACCTACGAGCAGTACTTC
CASSPEGSGTGGTYEQYF
>TRBJ2-3|NA|TRBV6-1|NA
TGTGCCAGCACCGAAACGGGGACGCAGTATTTT
CASTETGTQYF
>TRBJ2-7|few|TRBV9|NA
TGTGCCAGCAGCGCCCCCCCGGGATACGAGCAGTACTTC
CASSAPPGYEQYF
>TRBJ2-7|NA|TRBV5-1|TRBD2
TGCGCCAGCAGCCTCACTAGCGACTACGAGCAGTACTTC
CASSLTSDYEQYF
>TRBJ1-4|few|TRBV7-9|NA
TGTGCCAGCAGCTTAGAGAGGGGCACTGAAAAACTGTTTTTT
CASSLERGTEKLFF
>TRBJ2-1|once|TRBV7-2|TRBD2
TGTGCCAGCAGCTTCGCTCAGCGGGGGGGTTTCAATGAGCAGTTCTTC
CASSFAQRGGFNEQFF
>TRBJ1-4|NA|TRBV20-1|NA
TGCAGTGCTAGAGATGGGGCAACTGAAAAACTGTTTTTT
CSARDGATEKLFF
>TRBJ1-5|NA|TRBV4-1|NA
TGCGCCAGCAGCCAAGACGACAGCCTTAGCAATCAGCCCCAGCATTTT
CASSQDDSLSNQPQHF
>TRBJ1-1|NA|TRBV9|NA
TGTGCCAGCAGCGCCCTAGGACCCAACACTGAAGCTTTCTTT
CASSALGPNTEAFF
>TRBJ2-5|NA|TRBV7-2|TRBD1
TGTGCCAGCAGCCCCGGGACAGCCTCCCGAGAGACCCAGTACTTC
CASSPGTASRETQYF
>TRBJ1-5|NA|TRBV20-1|NA
TGCAGTGCTAGAGAAAGTTCGACAGCTAATCAGCCCCAGCATTTT
CSARESSTANQPQHF
>TRBJ2-3|once|TRBV20-1|TRBD1
TGCAGTGCTTGGGACAGGGAGTCAGATACGCAGTATTTT
CSAWDRESDTQYF
>TRBJ2-7|NA|TRBV7-2|TRBD2
TGTGCCAGCAGCTTAGTGGCGGGGGGCGAGCAGTACTTC
CASSLVAGGEQYF
>TRBJ2-5|NA|TRBV2|NA
TGTGCCAGTTTTAGCGGAGGAAACCAAGAGACCCAGTACTTC
CASFSGGNQETQYF
>TRBJ2-1|NA|TRBV20-1|TRBD2
TGCAGTGCCACGGGACTAGCGGGGGATCTCCACAATGAGCAGTTCTTC
CSATGLAGDLHNEQFF
>TRBJ2-7|few|TRBV24-1|TRBD2
TGTGCCACCAGTGGGGGGACTAGCGGGACCAGAACCTACGAGCAGTACTTC
CATSGGTSGTRTYEQYF
>TRBJ1-1|NA|TRBV19|NA
TGTGCCAGTAGTTTCGGGGGATTCACTGAAGCTTTCTTT
CASSFGGFTEAFF
>TRBJ2-1|NA|TRBV2|TRBD2
TGTGCCAGCAGTGAAGGGCTAGCGGGGGGGCTTCACAGGGTCTTC
CASSEGLAGGLHRVF
>TRBJ1-6|few|TRBV2|NA
TGTGCCAGCAGTGTTACGGGGCTTTATTCACCCCTCCACTTT
CASSVTGLYSPLHF
>TRBJ2-7|once|TRBV7-9|NA
TGTGCCAGCAGCCCGAGTCTGGGGGGCGGAGAGCAGTACTTC
CASSPSLGGGEQYF
>TRBJ2-1|NA|TRBV5-1|TRBD2
TGCGCCAGCAGCTCCGGGACTAGCGGGGACGATAGCCTCTTC
CASSSGTSGDDSLF
>TRBJ2-5|NA|TRBV19|NA
TGTGCCAGTAGTACGGGACCGAGTGGCCGAAAAGAGACCCAGTACTTC
CASSTGPSGRKETQYF
>TRBJ2-7|NA|TRBV29-1|TRBD2
TGCAGCGCCCGGGGGGGCTCCTACGAGCAGTACTTC
CSARGGSYEQYF
>TRBJ2-4|NA|TRBV7-9|NA
TGTGCCAGCAGCTCGGGGCGGGGCGGGGGCTCGGGAGCCAAAAACATTCAGTACTTC
CASSSGRGGGSGAKNIQYF
>TRBJ1-2|NA|TRBV15|NA
TGTGCCACCAGCAGAGGGGGAGATGGCTACACCTTC
CATSRGGDGYTF
>TRBJ2-7|NA|TRBV29-1|TRBD2
TGCAGCGCCGTAGCGGGGGCCGACTACGAGCAGTACTTC
CSAVAGADYEQYF
>TRBJ1-2|many|TRBV4-3|NA
TGCGCCAGCAGCCAAGGACCTTATGGCTACACCTTC
CASSQGPYGYTF
>TRBJ1-2|NA|TRBV7-9|NA
TGTGCCAGCAGCTCCAATACCGTACAGGGAGGGAACTATGGCTACACCTTC
CASSSNTVQGGNYGYTF
>TRBJ1-2|NA|TRBV12-3/TRBV12-4|NA
TGTGCCAGCAGTCGGAACAACTATGGCTACACCTTC
CASSRNNYGYTF
>TRBJ2-1|few|TRBV27|NA
TGTGCCAGCAGTTTATACCTCCCTTCGGATGAGCAGTTCTTC
CASSLYLPSDEQFF
>TRBJ2-7|NA|TRBV10-3|TRBD2
TGTGCCATCGCGGAGCGGGAGGTGAGCGAGCAGTACTTC
CAIAEREVSEQYF
>TRBJ1-5|NA|TRBV6-2/TRBV6-3|NA
TGTGCCAGCAGTTACCTTGCGGATGGCAATCAGCCCCAGCATTTT
CASSYLADGNQPQHF
>TRBJ2-7|NA|TRBV10-1|TRBD2
TGCGCCAGCAGTGGAACTAGCGGGGGGGCCGAGCAGTACTTC
CASSGTSGGAEQYF
>TRBJ2-7|NA|TRBV20-1|TRBD2
TGCAGAGGAGGACTAGCGGGAGGCTACGAGCAGTACTTC
CRGGLAGGYEQYF
>TRBJ2-1|NA|TRBV20-1|NA
TGCAGTGCTAGAGATGTCAATTCGGTGGACGGGATTTTCCATGAGCAGTTCTTC
CSARDVNSVDGIFHEQFF
>TRBJ2-7|NA|TRBV20-1|TRBD2
TGCAGTGCTACGATAGTGGGACTAGCGGGAGGTTCCCCCTACGAGCAGTACTTC
CSATIVGLAGGSPYEQYF
>TRBJ1-6|NA|TRBV11-2|NA
TGTGCCAGCAGCTTAGAACGACCGTCACCCCTCCACTTT
CASSLERPSPLHF